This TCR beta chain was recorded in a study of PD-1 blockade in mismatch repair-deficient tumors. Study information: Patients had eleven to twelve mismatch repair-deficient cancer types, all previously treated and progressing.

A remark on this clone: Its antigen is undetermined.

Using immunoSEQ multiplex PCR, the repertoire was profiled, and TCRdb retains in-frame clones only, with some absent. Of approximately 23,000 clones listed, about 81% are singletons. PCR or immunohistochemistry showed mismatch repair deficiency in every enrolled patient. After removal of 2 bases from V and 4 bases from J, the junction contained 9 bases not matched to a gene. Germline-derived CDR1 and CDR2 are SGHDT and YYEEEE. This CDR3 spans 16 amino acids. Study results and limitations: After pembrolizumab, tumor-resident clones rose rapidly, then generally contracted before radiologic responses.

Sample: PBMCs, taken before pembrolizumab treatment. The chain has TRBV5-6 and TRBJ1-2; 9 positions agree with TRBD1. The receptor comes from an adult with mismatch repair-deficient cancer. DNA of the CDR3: TGTGCCAGCAGCTTTGGCCCCGGGACAGGGACCTATGGCTACACCTTC. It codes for CASSFGPGTGTYGYTF.